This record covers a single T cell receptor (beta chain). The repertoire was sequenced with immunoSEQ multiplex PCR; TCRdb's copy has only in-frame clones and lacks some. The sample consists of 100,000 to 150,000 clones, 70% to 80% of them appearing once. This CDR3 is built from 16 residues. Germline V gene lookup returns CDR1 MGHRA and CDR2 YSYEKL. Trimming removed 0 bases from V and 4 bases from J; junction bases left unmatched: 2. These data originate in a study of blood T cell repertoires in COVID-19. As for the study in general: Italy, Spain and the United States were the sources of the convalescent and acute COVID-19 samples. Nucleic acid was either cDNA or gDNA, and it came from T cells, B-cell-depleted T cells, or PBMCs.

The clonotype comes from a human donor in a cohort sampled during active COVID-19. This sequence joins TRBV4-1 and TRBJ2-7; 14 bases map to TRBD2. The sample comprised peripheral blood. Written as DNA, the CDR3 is TGCGCCAGCAGCCAAGAGGGACTAGCGGGAGTTTACGAGCAGTACTTC. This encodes CASSQEGLAGVYEQYF.